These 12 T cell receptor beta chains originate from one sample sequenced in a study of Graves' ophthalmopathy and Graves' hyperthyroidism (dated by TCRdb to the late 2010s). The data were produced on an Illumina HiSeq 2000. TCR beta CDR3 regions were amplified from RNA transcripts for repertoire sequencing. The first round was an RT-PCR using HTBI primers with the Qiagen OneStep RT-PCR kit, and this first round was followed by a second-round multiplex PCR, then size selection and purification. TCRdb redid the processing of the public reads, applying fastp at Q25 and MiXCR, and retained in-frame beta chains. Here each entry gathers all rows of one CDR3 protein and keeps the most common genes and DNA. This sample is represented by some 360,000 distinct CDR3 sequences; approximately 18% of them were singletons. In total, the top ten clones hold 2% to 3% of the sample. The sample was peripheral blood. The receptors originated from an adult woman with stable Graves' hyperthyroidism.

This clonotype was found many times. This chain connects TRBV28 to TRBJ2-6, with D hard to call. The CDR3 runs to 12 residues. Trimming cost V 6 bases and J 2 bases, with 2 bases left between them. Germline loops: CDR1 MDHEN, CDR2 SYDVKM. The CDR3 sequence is CASRAGANVLTF. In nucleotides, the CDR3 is TGTGCCAGCAGGGCTGGGGCCAACGTCCTGACTTTC.

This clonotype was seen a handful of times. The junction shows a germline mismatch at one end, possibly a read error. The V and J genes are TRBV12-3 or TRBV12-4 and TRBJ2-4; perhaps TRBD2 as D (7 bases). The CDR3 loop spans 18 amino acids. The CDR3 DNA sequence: TGTGCCAGCAGTTTGCGGCACCTGGGAGGGGGGGCCAAAAACATTAAGTACTTC. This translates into CASSLRHLGGGAKNIKYF.

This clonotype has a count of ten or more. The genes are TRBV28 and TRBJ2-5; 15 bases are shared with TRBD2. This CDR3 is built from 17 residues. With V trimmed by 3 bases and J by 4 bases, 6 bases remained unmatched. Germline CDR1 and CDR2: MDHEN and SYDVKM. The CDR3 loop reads CASSFSLGLAGGETQYF. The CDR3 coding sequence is TGTGCCAGCAGTTTTAGCCTGGGACTAGCGGGAGGAGAGACCCAGTACTTC.

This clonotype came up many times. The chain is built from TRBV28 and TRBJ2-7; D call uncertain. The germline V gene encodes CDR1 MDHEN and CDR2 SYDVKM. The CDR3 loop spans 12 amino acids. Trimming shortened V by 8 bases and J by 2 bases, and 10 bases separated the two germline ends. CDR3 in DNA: TGTGCCAGCTGTTCCGCAACCTACGAGCAGTACTTC. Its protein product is CASCSATYEQYF.

CDR3 sequence: CASSIQRDNYGYTF. CDR3 coding DNA: TGTGCCAGCAGTATCCAGCGGGACAACTATGGCTACACCTTC. The rearrangement links TRBV6-1 to TRBJ1-2, with D possibly TRBD1 on 5 matching bases. The CDR3 covers 14 residues. With 5 bases removed from V and 2 bases from J, the gap between germline ends came to 12 bases. Germline CDR1 reads MNHNS; CDR2 reads SASEGT.

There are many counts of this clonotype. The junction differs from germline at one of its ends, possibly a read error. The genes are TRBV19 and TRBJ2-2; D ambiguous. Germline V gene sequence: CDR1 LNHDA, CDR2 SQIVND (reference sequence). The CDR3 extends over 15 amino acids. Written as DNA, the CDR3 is TGTGCCAGTAGTATAGATGGCCAGGATACCGTGGAGCTGTTTTTT. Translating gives CASSIDGQDTVELFF.

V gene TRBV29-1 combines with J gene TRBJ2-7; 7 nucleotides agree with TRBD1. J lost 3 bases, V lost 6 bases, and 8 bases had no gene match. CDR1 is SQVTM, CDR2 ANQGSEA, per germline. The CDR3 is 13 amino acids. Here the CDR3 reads CSVDTGDLYEQYF. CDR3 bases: TGCAGCGTGGATACAGGGGACCTCTACGAGCAGTACTTC.

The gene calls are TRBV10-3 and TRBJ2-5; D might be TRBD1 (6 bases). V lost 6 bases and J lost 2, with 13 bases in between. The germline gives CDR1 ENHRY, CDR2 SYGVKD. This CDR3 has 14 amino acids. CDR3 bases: TGTGCCATCAGCAAACGACAGGAACAAGAGACCCAGTACTTC. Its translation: CAISKRQEQETQYF.

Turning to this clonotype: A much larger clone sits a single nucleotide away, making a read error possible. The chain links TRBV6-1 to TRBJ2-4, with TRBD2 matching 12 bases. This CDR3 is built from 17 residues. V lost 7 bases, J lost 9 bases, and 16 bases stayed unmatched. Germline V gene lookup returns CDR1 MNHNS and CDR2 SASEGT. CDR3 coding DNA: TGTGCCAGCAATCCCCTTTTGAGACTAGCGGGAGAGAGCATTCAGTACTTC. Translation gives CASNPLLRLAGESIQYF.

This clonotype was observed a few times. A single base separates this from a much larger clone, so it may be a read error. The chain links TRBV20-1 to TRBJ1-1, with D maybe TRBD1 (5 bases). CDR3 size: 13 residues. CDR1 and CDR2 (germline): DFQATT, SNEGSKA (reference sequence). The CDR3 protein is CSASGGGWTEACF. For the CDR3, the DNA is TGCAGTGCTAGCGGCGGGGGGTGGACTGAAGCTTGCTTT.

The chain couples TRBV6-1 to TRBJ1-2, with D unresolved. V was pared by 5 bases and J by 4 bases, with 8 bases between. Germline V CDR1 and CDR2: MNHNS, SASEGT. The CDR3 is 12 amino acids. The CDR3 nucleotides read TGTGCCAGCAGTAAGGGAACCTATGGCTACACCTTC. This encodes CASSKGTYGYTF.

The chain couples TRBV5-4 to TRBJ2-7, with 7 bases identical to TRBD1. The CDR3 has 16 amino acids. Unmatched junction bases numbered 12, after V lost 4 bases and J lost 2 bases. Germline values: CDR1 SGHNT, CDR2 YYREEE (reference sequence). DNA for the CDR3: TGTGCCAGCAGCCCTCCTGGACAAGGGGGCCCCTACGAGCAGTACTTC. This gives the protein CASSPPGQGGPYEQYF.